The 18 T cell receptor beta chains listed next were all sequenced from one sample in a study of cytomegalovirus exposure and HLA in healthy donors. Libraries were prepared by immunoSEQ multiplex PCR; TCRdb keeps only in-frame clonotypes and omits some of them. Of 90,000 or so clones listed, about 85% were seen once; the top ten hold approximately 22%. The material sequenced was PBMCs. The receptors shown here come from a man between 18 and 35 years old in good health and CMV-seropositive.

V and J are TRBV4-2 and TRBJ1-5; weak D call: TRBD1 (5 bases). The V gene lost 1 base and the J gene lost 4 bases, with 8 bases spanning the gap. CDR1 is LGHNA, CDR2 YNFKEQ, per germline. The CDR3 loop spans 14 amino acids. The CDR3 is CASSQGQGNQPQHF. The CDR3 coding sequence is TGTGCCAGCAGCCAAGGTCAGGGTAATCAGCCCCAGCATTTT.

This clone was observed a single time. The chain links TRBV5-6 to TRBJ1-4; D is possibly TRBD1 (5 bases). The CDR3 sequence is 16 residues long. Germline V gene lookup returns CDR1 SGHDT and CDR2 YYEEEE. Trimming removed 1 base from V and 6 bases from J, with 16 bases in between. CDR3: CASSLKNAGVDEKLFF. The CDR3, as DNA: TGTGCCAGCAGCTTGAAGAATGCGGGGGTGGATGAAAAACTGTTTTTT. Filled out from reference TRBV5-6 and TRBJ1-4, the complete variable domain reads DAGVTQSPTHLIKTRGQQVTLRCSPKSGHDTVSWYQQALGQGPQFIFQYYEEEERQRGNFPDRFSGHQFPNYSSELNVNALLLGDSALYLCASSLKNAGVDEKLFFGSGTQLSVL.

DNA of the CDR3: TGCGCCAGCAGTGTTCAAGGGAGGACTGAAGCTTTCTTT. The encoded protein is CASSVQGRTEAFF. The chain combines TRBV10-2 with TRBJ1-1, with D hard to call. This CDR3 contains 13 residues. Trimming pared 4 bases from V and 5 bases from J, leaving 11 bases between. Germline CDR1 and CDR2: WSHSY and SAAADI.

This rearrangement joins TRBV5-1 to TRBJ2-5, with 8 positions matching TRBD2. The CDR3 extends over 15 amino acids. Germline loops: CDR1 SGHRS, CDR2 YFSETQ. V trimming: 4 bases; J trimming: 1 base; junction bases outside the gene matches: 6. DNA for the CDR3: TGCGCCAGCAGCCCGGGGGGGTTGACCCAAGAGACCCAGTACTTC. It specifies CASSPGGLTQETQYF.

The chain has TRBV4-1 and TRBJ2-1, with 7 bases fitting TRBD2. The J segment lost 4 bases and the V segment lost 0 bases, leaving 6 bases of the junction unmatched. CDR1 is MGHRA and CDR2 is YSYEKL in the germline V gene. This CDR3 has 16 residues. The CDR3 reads CASSQEVASGYNEQFF. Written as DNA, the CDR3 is TGCGCCAGCAGCCAAGAGGTGGCTAGCGGTTACAATGAGCAGTTCTTC.

The CDR3 here is CASSLGAAETQYF. The CDR3 nucleotides read TGTGCCAGCAGCTTAGGGGCTGCCGAGACCCAGTACTTC. This rearrangement joins TRBV11-3 to TRBJ2-5; D ambiguous. This CDR3 region has 13 residues. Germline values: CDR1 SGHNT, CDR2 YENEEA. Deletions cut 1 base from V and 5 bases from J, with 8 bases between. The full variable domain, in which reference TRBV11-3 and TRBJ2-5 provide the parts outside the CDR3, is EAGVVQSPRYKIIEKKQPVAFWCNPISGHNTLYWYLQNLGQGPELLIRYENEEAVDDSQLPKDRFSAERLKGVDSTLKIQPAELGDSAVYLCASSLGAAETQYFGPGTRLLVL.

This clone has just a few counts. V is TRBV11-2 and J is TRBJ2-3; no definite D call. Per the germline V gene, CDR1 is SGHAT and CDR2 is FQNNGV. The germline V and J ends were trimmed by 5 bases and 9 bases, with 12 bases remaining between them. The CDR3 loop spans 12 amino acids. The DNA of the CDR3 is TGTGCCAGCAGCATGGAAGGCAGGACGCAGTATTTT. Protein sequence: CASSMEGRTQYF.

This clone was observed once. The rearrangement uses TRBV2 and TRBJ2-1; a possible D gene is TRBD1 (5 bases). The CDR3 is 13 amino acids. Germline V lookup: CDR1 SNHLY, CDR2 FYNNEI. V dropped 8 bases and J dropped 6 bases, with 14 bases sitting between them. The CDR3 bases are TGTGCCAGCGCCAGGGAAAGCCTCAATGAGCAGTTCTTC. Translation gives CASARESLNEQFF.

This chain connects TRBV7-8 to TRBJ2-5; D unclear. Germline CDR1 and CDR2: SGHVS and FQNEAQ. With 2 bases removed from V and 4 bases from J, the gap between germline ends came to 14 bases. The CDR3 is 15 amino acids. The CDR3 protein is CASSLRDTSRETQYF. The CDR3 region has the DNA TGTGCCAGCAGCTTACGCGATACCTCTCGAGAGACCCAGTACTTC.

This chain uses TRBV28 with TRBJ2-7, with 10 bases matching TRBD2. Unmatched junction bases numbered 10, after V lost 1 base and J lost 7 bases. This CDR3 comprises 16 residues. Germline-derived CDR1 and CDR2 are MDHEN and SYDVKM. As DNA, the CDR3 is TGTGCCAGCAGTTTATCCCCGGGGCTAGCGGGAGATGAGCAGTACGTC. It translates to CASSLSPGLAGDEQYV.

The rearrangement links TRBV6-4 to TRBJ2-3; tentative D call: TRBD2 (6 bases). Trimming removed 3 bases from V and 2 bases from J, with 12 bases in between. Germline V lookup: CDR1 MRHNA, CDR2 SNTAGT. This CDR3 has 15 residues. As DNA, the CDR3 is TGTGCCAGCAGTGATAGCGGCCTAAACACAGATACGCAGTATTTT. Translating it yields CASSDSGLNTDTQYF.

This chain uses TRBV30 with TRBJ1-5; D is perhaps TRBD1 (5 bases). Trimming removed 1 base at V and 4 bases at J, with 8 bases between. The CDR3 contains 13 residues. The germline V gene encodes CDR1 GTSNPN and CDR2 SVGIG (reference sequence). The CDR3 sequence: CAWSGDLNQPQHF. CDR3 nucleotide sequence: TGTGCCTGGAGTGGGGACTTAAATCAGCCCCAGCATTTT.

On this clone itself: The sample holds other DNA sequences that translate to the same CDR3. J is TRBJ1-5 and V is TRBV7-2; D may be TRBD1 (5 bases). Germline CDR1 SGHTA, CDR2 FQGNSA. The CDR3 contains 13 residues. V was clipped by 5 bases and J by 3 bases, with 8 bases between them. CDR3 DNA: TGTGCCAGCAGCACAGGAACCAATCAGCCCCAGCATTTT. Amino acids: CASSTGTNQPQHF.

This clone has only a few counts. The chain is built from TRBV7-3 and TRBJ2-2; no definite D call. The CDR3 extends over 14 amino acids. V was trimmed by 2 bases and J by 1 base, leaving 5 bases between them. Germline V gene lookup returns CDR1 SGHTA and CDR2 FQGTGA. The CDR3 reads CASSLSGNTGELFF. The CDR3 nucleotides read TGTGCCAGCAGCTTATCAGGGAACACCGGGGAGCTGTTTTTT.

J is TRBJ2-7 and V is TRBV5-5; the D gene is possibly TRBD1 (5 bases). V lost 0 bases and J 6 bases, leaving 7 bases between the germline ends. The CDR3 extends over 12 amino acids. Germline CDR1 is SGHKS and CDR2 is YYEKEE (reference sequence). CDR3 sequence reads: CASSLGRVEQYV. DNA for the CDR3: TGTGCCAGCAGCTTGGGCAGGGTCGAGCAGTACGTC.

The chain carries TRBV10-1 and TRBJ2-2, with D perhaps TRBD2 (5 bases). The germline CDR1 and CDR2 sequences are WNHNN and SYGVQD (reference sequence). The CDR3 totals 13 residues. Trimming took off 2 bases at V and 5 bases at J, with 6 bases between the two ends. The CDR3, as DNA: TGCGCCAGCAGTGAGCCGGGAACCGGGGAGCTGTTTTTT. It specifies CASSEPGTGELFF.

DNA of the CDR3: TGCGCCAGCAGCCAAGATTCTTTTCAAACCAGGGCGTCCTACGAGCAGTACTTC. Its translation: CASSQDSFQTRASYEQYF. The J gene is TRBJ2-7, the V gene TRBV4-1; possible D gene TRBD1, 5 bases. Trimming shortened V by 0 bases and J by 1 base, and 19 bases separated the two germline ends. CDR1 is MGHRA, CDR2 YSYEKL, per germline. This CDR3 region has 18 residues.

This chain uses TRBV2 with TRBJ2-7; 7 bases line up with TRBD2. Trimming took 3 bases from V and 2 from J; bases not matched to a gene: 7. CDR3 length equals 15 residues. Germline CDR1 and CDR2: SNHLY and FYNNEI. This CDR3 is CASSEWGGSTYEQYF. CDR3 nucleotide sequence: TGTGCCAGCAGTGAGTGGGGGGGATCCACCTACGAGCAGTACTTC.